This T cell receptor (beta chain) was identified in a study of T-cell memory formation after mild COVID-19. Study background: TCR clusters were mostly donor specific.

Study-level findings and limits: Still unconfirmed is whether the second-wave clones peaking on day 37 recognized SARS-CoV-2. Most CD4+ clones that shrank were in CM and EM, while CD8+ ones turned up in EMRA.

Worth noting for this clonotype: Its antigen is unidentified.

The V end was cut by 8 bases, the J end by 6 bases, with 14 bases between. The CDR3 is made up of 13 amino acids. The TCR alpha and TCR beta cDNA libraries, bearing sample barcodes and UMIs, were generated by 5'RACE using constant-segment primers. TCRdb analysed the 5' RACE reads with MiXCR anew, one entry per CDR3 protein. Of 150,000 or so distinct CDR3 sequences in the sample, about a third were seen once. This TCR was recovered from an adult woman who had mild COVID-19 (a few samples of this study predate the infection). Cell type and time point are not known. The specimen was PBMCs or a T cell subset sorted from them (not recorded which). The chain couples TRBV12-3 or TRBV12-4 to TRBJ2-1; D possibly corresponds to TRBD1 (7 bases). The CDR3 loop is CASGQGGANEQFF. As DNA, the CDR3 is TGTGCCAGCGGGCAGGGGGGAGCCAATGAGCAGTTCTTC.